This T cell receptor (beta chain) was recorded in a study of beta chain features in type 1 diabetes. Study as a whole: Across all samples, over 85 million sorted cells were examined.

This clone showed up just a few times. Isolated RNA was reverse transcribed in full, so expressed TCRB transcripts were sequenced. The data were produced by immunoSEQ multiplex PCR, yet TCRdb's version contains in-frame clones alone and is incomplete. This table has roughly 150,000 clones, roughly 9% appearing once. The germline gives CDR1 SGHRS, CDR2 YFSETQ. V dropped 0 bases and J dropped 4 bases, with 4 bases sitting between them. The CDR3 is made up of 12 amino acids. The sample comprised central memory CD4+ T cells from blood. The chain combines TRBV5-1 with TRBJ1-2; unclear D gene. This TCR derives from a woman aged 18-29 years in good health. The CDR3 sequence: CASSLERYGYTF. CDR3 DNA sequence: TGCGCCAGCAGCTTGGAGCGCTATGGCTACACCTTC.